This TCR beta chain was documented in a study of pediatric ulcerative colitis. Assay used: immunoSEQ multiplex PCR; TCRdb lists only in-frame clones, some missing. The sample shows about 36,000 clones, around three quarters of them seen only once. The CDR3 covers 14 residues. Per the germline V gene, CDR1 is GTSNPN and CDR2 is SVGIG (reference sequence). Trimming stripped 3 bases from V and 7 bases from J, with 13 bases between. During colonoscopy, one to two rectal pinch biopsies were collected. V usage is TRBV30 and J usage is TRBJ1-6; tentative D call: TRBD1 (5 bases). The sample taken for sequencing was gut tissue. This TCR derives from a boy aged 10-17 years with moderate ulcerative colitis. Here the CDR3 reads CAWSGTPRNSPLHF. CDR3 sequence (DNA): TGTGCCTGGAGCGGGACCCCGAGGAATTCACCCCTCCACTTT.